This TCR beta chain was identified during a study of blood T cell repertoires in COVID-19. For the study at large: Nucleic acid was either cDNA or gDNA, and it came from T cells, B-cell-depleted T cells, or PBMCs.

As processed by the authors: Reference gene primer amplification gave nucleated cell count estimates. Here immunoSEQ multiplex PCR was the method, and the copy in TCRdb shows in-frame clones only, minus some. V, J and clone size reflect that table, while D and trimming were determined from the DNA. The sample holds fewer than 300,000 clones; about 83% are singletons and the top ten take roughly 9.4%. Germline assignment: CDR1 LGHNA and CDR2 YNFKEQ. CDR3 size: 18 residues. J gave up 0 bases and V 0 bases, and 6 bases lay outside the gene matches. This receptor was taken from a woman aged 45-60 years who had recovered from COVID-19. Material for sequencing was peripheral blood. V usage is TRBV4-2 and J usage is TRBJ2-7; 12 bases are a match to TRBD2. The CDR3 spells CASSQDTSGRPSSYEQYF. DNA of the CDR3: TGTGCCAGCAGCCAAGATACTAGCGGGAGGCCGAGCTCCTACGAGCAGTACTTC.